This entry concerns a single TCR beta chain. The CDR3 length is 14 residues. Trimming took off 2 bases at V and 7 bases at J, with 12 bases between the two ends. Per the germline V gene, CDR1 is MNHEY and CDR2 is SVGEGT. The data were taken from a study of blood T cell repertoires in COVID-19. Whole-study context: Material from acute and convalescent COVID-19 was sourced from the United States, Italy and Spain. From T cells, B-cell-depleted T cells, or PBMCs came the material, which was cDNA or gDNA.

Per the original data handling: The authors estimated nucleated cell counts from reference gene primer amplification. TCRdb keeps only in-frame clones here, not all; method: immunoSEQ multiplex PCR. V and J calls and clone size follow that table, whereas D and trimming were derived from the DNA. The profile shows about 59,000 clones, roughly 87% of them singletons. The chain combines TRBV6-2 or TRBV6-3 with TRBJ2-1, with D perhaps matching TRBD2 (7 bases). This sequence originates from a man older than 75 in a cohort sampled during active COVID-19. Sample: peripheral blood. The CDR3 DNA is TGTGCCAGCAGTTACGGGGGGGCTTATAATGAGCAGTTCTTC. It codes for CASSYGGAYNEQFF.